This T cell receptor beta chain was identified during a study of blood T cells in healthy people across ages. Trimming stripped 2 bases from V and 0 bases from J, with 7 bases between. The CDR3 consists of 14 residues. A second PCR, run for roughly 7 to 11 cycles, used a sample-barcoded 5' primer plus a J-beta primer mix. TCRdb recomputed calls from the 5' RACE reads with MiXCR, one row per CDR3 protein. Found here are 1.2 million to 1.5 million distinct CDR3 sequences, around 42% of them singletons; the top ten hold roughly 7.7%. Sequenced material: blood. The V call is TRBV12-3 or TRBV12-4, the J call TRBJ1-2; D is unresolved. This receptor was identified in a woman aged 18-29 years in good health. This chain's CDR3 is CASSLSTPNYGYTF. CDR3 nucleotides: TGTGCCAGCAGTTTAAGTACACCTAACTATGGCTACACCTTC.